This T cell receptor (beta chain) was profiled in a study of T cells in women clearing cervical HPV infection. Study overall: Donors had HPV16-related CIN3 or worse; 2 had invasive cancer. Case blood drawn at lesion detection; control blood after infection cleared.

The data were produced by immunoSEQ multiplex PCR, yet TCRdb's version contains in-frame clones alone and is incomplete. The repertoire table contains roughly 36,000 clones. With respect to this clone: Coverage ceases 3 residues before the CDR3 finishes, and the germline J gene fills in the end.

J gave up 7 bases and V 6 bases, and 12 bases lay outside the gene matches. This CDR3 is built from 15 residues. Germline V gene data show CDR1 as GTSNPN and CDR2 as SVGIG (reference sequence). The TCR was taken from a woman aged 18 to 75 with a cervical HPV16 infection that either progressed to CIN3+ or cleared (not recorded which). Sequenced material: blood buffy coat. The genes are TRBV30 and TRBJ1-4; 9 bases are a match to TRBD1. The part of the CDR3 DNA that was read is TGTGCCTGCTCGGACAGGGGAGATCGGAGTGAAAAA. This codes for CACSDRGDRSEK. The CDR3, in full, reads CACSDRGDRSEKLFF.